The 26 T cell receptor beta chains below all came from one sample that was sequenced in a study of early T cells in non-severe SARS-CoV-2 infection. TCRdb reprocessed the 5' RACE reads via MiXCR and lists one record per CDR3 protein. The repertoire holds tens of thousands of distinct CDR3 sequences, roughly a tenth seen once, with 6.5% in the top ten. The sample comprised whole blood. The receptors derive from an adult who was a healthcare worker with PCR-confirmed SARS-CoV-2 infection or an uninfected control (not recorded which).

The sample holds many counts of this clonotype. The V gene is TRBV4-2, the J gene TRBJ2-1; 9 bases map to TRBD2. The junction had 3 bases not matched to a gene; V was cut back by 1 base and J by 8 bases. The CDR3 has 14 amino acids. Germline lookup yields CDR1 LGHNA and CDR2 YNFKEQ. CDR3 in amino acids: CASSQVAGEHEQFF. CDR3 DNA: TGTGCCAGCAGCCAAGTAGCGGGAGAGCATGAGCAGTTCTTC.

This clonotype was recorded a few times. The chain uses TRBV7-2 and TRBJ2-7, with 7 bases lining up with TRBD2. The J segment lost 4 bases and the V segment lost 5 bases, leaving 11 bases of the junction unmatched. Germline lookup yields CDR1 SGHTA and CDR2 FQGNSA. The length of the CDR3 is 15 residues. The CDR3 nucleotides are TGTGCCAGCAGCCCCGCCGCGGGAGAGGGGTACGAGCAGTACTTC. Its translation: CASSPAAGEGYEQYF.

This clonotype has only a few counts. The V gene is TRBV12-3 or TRBV12-4, the J gene TRBJ2-3, with 10 nucleotides matching TRBD1. The trim removed 2 bases at V and 2 bases at J, leaving 10 bases unmatched. The CDR3 extends over 18 amino acids. The CDR3 spells CASSLRGQGSVTTDTQYF. The DNA for the CDR3 is TGTGCCAGCAGTTTAAGGGGACAGGGGAGCGTTACCACAGATACGCAGTATTTT.

The chain couples TRBV18 to TRBJ2-6; 7 nucleotides align to TRBD1. Germline loops: CDR1 KGHSH, CDR2 LQKENI. Trimming took 3 bases from V and 2 from J; bases not matched to a gene: 13. The CDR3 totals 19 residues. The CDR3 nucleotides read TGTGCCAGCTCACCTCTTAGACAGGGTTATTTGACTGGGGCCAACGTCCTGACTTTC. Translation: CASSPLRQGYLTGANVLTF.

In this sample, this clonotype turned up many times. This chain joins TRBV7-2 and TRBJ2-1; 9 bases align to TRBD2. The CDR3 is 18 amino acids. The junction had 14 bases not matched to a gene; V was cut back by 1 base and J by 7 bases. Germline values: CDR1 SGHTA, CDR2 FQGNSA. CDR3 in amino acids: CASSLEARGRVYGNEQFF. The CDR3 bases are TGTGCCAGCAGCTTAGAAGCTCGCGGGAGGGTCTACGGGAATGAGCAGTTCTTC.

The chain uses TRBV18 and TRBJ2-6; D unclear. The germline V gene has CDR1 KGHSH and CDR2 LQKENI. This CDR3 has 14 residues. V lost 1 base and J lost 2, with 3 bases in between. DNA of the CDR3: TGTGCCAGCTCACCACTTACTGGGGCCAACGTCCTGACTTTC. It encodes CASSPLTGANVLTF.

This clonotype was counted at least ten times. This chain joins TRBV12-3 or TRBV12-4 and TRBJ2-7; D possibly uses TRBD1 or TRBD2 (5 bases each). The CDR3 is 14 residues long. Trimming removed 6 bases at V and 2 bases at J, with 14 bases between. The CDR3 loop is CASSRDRRPYEQYF. The CDR3 region has the DNA TGTGCCAGCAGCCGGGACCGCAGACCCTACGAGCAGTACTTC.

V gene TRBV12-3 or TRBV12-4 combines with J gene TRBJ2-3; 10 bases agree with TRBD2. This CDR3 is 16 amino acids long. V dropped 6 bases and J dropped 3; count of bases not matched to a gene: 9. The chain's CDR3 is CASRLTSGFGTDTQYF. The CDR3 DNA sequence: TGTGCCAGCAGATTGACTAGCGGGTTTGGGACAGATACGCAGTATTTT.

This clonotype was recorded many times. V is TRBV29-1 and J is TRBJ1-1; 7 bases are shared with TRBD1. CDR1 SQVTM and CDR2 ANQGSEA come from the germline V gene. This CDR3 is 16 amino acids long. V shed 6 bases, J shed 5 bases, and the junction held 18 bases outside the gene matches. As DNA, the CDR3 is TGCAGCGTAGTACTACAGGGGCCGGGTTTTGGAACTGAAGCTTTCTTT. It yields the protein CSVVLQGPGFGTEAFF.

The V call is TRBV24-1, the J call TRBJ2-3, with a possible D match to TRBD2 (6 bases). The CDR3 extends over 16 amino acids. V was cut by 7 bases and J by 6 bases, with 22 bases left in between. The germline CDR1 and CDR2 sequences are KGHDR and SFDVKD. The CDR3: CATSLPGLPRGDTQYF. CDR3 bases: TGTGCCACCAGCCTACCGGGACTGCCAAGAGGGGATACGCAGTATTTT.

Concerning this clonotype itself: Since a much larger clone is just one base distant, this may be a read error. The CDR3 DNA is TGTGTCAGCAGCCGCGGACTAGCGGGGTACGAGCAGTACTTC. This sequence encodes CVSSRGLAGYEQYF. The rearrangement joins TRBV7-2 to TRBJ2-7; 12 positions agree with TRBD2. The germline CDR1 and CDR2 sequences are SGHTA and FQGNSA. This CDR3 is 14 amino acids long.

The chain couples TRBV27 to TRBJ2-2; 11 nucleotides line up with TRBD2. Germline CDR1 reads MNHEY; CDR2 reads SMNVEV (reference sequence). V lost 3 bases and J lost 5; bases outside the gene matches: 11. The CDR3 is 18 amino acids. The CDR3 protein is CASSLRLAGGQATGELFF. The CDR3 region has the DNA TGTGCCAGCAGTTTGAGGCTAGCGGGAGGTCAAGCTACCGGGGAGCTGTTTTTT.

This clonotype was observed at least ten times. The rearrangement joins TRBV12-3 or TRBV12-4 to TRBJ1-1, with D perhaps matching TRBD1 (6 bases). CDR3 length: 14 amino acids. V lost 4 bases and J 0 bases, leaving 9 bases between the germline ends. CDR3 sequence: CASSSRGMNTEAFF. In DNA, the CDR3 is TGTGCCAGCAGTTCAAGGGGGATGAACACTGAAGCTTTCTTT.

The rearrangement joins TRBV9 to TRBJ1-1, with 7 bases matching TRBD1. V was clipped by 4 bases and J by 1 base; unmatched bases: 4. Germline CDR1 SGDLS, CDR2 YYNGEE. This CDR3 comprises 14 residues. CDR3 region: CASSWGTENTEAFF. In nucleotides, the CDR3 is TGTGCCAGCAGCTGGGGGACAGAGAACACTGAAGCTTTCTTT. Full variable domain (missing parts from reference TRBV9 and TRBJ1-1): DSGVTQTPKHLITATGQRVTLRCSPRSGDLSVYWYQQSLDQGLQFLIQYYNGEERAKGNILERFSAQQFPDLHSELNLSSLELGDSALYFCASSWGTENTEAFFGQGTRLTVV.

Many counts were recorded for this clonotype. The V gene is TRBV5-5, the J gene TRBJ2-2; D is perhaps TRBD2 (5 bases). V was pared by 0 bases and J by 0 bases, with 12 bases between. CDR3 length: 17 residues. Germline CDR1 and CDR2: SGHKS and YYEKEE (reference sequence). The CDR3 DNA follows: TGTGCCAGCAGCTTGGAGGCTAGCCGGTCGAACACCGGGGAGCTGTTTTTT. Its translation: CASSLEASRSNTGELFF.

This clonotype was seen a handful of times. The V and J genes are TRBV6-5 and TRBJ1-2; 9 bases match TRBD1. Germline V gene data show CDR1 as MNHEY and CDR2 as SVGAGI. J was trimmed by 2 bases and V by 4 bases; bases with no gene match: 5. This CDR3 region has 15 residues. CDR3 amino acids: CASSSETGGNYGYTF. The CDR3 bases are TGTGCCAGCAGTTCCGAGACAGGGGGAAACTATGGCTACACCTTC.

This clonotype was counted between two and nine times. The chain is built from TRBV18 and TRBJ1-1; the match to TRBD1 covers 10 bases. Germline assignment: CDR1 KGHSH and CDR2 LQKENI. The CDR3 is made up of 17 amino acids. V lost 2 bases to trimming and J lost 4 bases; unmatched junction nucleotides: 10. The CDR3 region has the DNA TGTGCCAGCTCACCAAGCCTTTGGGGACAGGGGAGCACTGAAGCTTTCTTT. Protein product: CASSPSLWGQGSTEAFF.

This clonotype was counted ten times or more. V usage is TRBV27 and J usage is TRBJ1-5; D is unclear. The CDR3 consists of 12 residues. Trimming stripped 7 bases from V and 2 bases from J, with 6 bases between. The germline V gene encodes CDR1 MNHEY and CDR2 SMNVEV (reference sequence). CDR3 residues: CASKEGNQPQHF. DNA for the CDR3: TGTGCCAGCAAGGAGGGCAATCAGCCCCAGCATTTT.

This clonotype showed up many times. This sequence joins TRBV3-1 and TRBJ2-7; perhaps TRBD2 as D (5 bases). V was pared by 1 base and J by 3 bases, with 7 bases between. CDR3 length equals 13 residues. Germline V gives CDR1 LGHDT, CDR2 YNNKEL (reference sequence). CDR3 sequence reads: CASSQVTSYEQYF. The DNA of the CDR3 is TGTGCCAGCAGCCAAGTCACTAGCTACGAGCAGTACTTC.

This clonotype was seen ten or more times. This chain joins TRBV11-2 and TRBJ2-3, with D perhaps assigned TRBD1 or TRBD2 (5 bases each). This CDR3 region has 15 residues. V was clipped by 5 bases and J by 6 bases, with 18 bases between them. CDR1 and CDR2 (germline): SGHAT, FQNNGV. The CDR3 DNA sequence: TGTGCCAGCAGCCCTCCCTTTCGGGGCAGGGATACGCAGTATTTT. Translation gives CASSPPFRGRDTQYF.

The sample holds a few counts of this clonotype. The gene calls are TRBV20-1 and TRBJ2-5; D ambiguous. The germline CDR1 and CDR2 sequences are DFQATT and SNEGSKA (reference sequence). Trimming took off 3 bases at V and 2 bases at J, with 10 bases between the two ends. The CDR3 contains 13 residues. The CDR3 nucleotides are TGCAGTGCTAGCCACCCGACACAAGAGACCCAGTACTTC. Translating gives CSASHPTQETQYF.

Many counts were recorded for this clonotype. This chain uses TRBV6-1 with TRBJ2-3, with 12 bases that match TRBD2. The length of the CDR3 is 18 residues. The junction had 9 bases not matched to a gene; V was cut back by 3 bases and J by 2 bases. Germline V gene lookup returns CDR1 MNHNS and CDR2 SASEGT. The CDR3 region is CASSDYLGLAGSTDTQYF. As DNA, the CDR3 is TGTGCCAGCAGTGATTACCTCGGACTAGCGGGGTCCACAGATACGCAGTATTTT.

The genes are TRBV7-9 and TRBJ2-3; D uncertain. Germline CDR1 reads SEHNR; CDR2 reads FQNEAQ (reference sequence). V lost 2 bases, J lost 5 bases, and 11 bases lay in between. This CDR3 comprises 14 residues. DNA for the CDR3: TGTGCCAGCAGCTTACTGGGTAAAGGAGATACGCAGTATTTT. Translated: CASSLLGKGDTQYF.

The chain uses TRBV19 and TRBJ2-3; TRBD2 matches 9 bases. From germline, CDR1 is LNHDA and CDR2 SQIVND (reference sequence). This CDR3 spans 15 amino acids. V shed 6 bases, J shed 6 bases, and the junction held 10 bases outside the gene matches. The CDR3 protein is CASSRLAVPGDTQYF. Written as DNA, the CDR3 is TGTGCCAGTAGCCGACTAGCGGTTCCGGGGGATACGCAGTATTTT.

The V gene is TRBV7-9, the J gene TRBJ2-7; D unresolved. V lost 1 base and J lost 2, with 9 bases in between. Germline V CDR1 and CDR2: SEHNR, FQNEAQ (reference sequence). The CDR3 runs to 14 residues. The CDR3 loop reads CASSLGAATYEQYF. The CDR3 DNA reads TGTGCCAGCAGCTTAGGGGCAGCTACCTACGAGCAGTACTTC.

The chain recombines TRBV10-2 with TRBJ2-5; D remains unclear. The CDR3 is made up of 12 amino acids. V dropped 2 bases and J dropped 5 bases, with 6 bases sitting between them. CDR1 and CDR2 from the germline V gene are WSHSY and SAAADI. As DNA, the CDR3 is TGCGCCAGCAGTGAGAGTTTTGAGACCCAGTACTTC. This sequence encodes CASSESFETQYF.